This T cell receptor delta chain was identified in a study of γδ T cells in repeated Plasmodium falciparum infection. Looking at the study overall: Malian children with intense seasonal malaria exposure were compared with matched Australian children.

Flow sorting of PBMC yielded separate Vgamma9/Vdelta2+ and Vdelta2-negative gammadelta T cell populations for bulk repertoire analysis. The V and J ends lost 6 bases and 4 bases respectively, with 12 bases between them. Germline assignment: CDR1 TSWWSYY and CDR2 QGS. This CDR3 is 13 amino acids long. Turning to this clone: TCRdb pairs this DNA with a much larger clone's protein that differs at residue 7, likely a read error; the protein shown was translated from the DNA.

TCRdb used CATT to re-call clones from the multiplex PCR reads. The sample records roughly 90,000 delta-chain clones, 0.9% to 1% being singletons. The clonotype was recovered from a pool of human donors (malaria-infected and uninfected, not separated). V is TRDV1 and J is TRDJ1; the D gene is possibly TRDD3 (5 bases). Since TCRdb gives no J gene, matching the DNA to germline was used here to assign it. The sequencing input was gamma-delta T cells from blood. CDR3 bases: TGTGCTCTTGGTAGGGGGGTGGTCGATAAACTCATCTTT. Protein: CALGRGVVDKLIF.